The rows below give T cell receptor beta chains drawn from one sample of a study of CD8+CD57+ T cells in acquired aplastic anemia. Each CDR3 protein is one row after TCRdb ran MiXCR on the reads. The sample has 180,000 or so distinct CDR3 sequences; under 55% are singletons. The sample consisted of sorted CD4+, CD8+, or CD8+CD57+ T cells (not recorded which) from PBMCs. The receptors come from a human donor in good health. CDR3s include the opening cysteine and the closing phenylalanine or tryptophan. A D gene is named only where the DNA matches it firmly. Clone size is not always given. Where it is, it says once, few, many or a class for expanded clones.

cdr3_aa: CAIRGTANNSPLHF
cdr3_nt: TGTGCCATCAGGGGGACAGCTAATAATTCACCCCTCCACTTT
v_call: TRBV10-3
clone_size: few
d_call: TRBD1
j_call: TRBJ1-6

cdr3_aa: CASSLERLNTEAFF
cdr3_nt: TGTGCCAGCAGCTTAGAAAGGCTGAACACTGAAGCTTTCTTT
v_call: TRBV7-9
clone_size: .
d_call: .
j_call: TRBJ1-1

cdr3_aa: CASSLWARDNGYTF
cdr3_nt: TGTGCCAGCAGCTTATGGGCCAGGGACAATGGCTACACCTTC
v_call: TRBV7-9
clone_size: once
d_call: .
j_call: TRBJ1-2

cdr3_aa: CASSTGLMNTEAFF
cdr3_nt: TGTGCCAGCAGTACCGGGTTGATGAACACTGAAGCTTTCTTT
v_call: TRBV2
clone_size: .
d_call: .
j_call: TRBJ1-1

cdr3_aa: CSARTINYGYTF
cdr3_nt: TGCAGTGCTAGAACAATTAACTATGGCTACACCTTC
v_call: TRBV20-1
clone_size: .
d_call: .
j_call: TRBJ1-2

cdr3_aa: CASSLASGNEQYF
cdr3_nt: TGTGCCAGCAGCTTAGCGAGCGGGAACGAGCAGTACTTC
v_call: TRBV7-9
clone_size: .
d_call: TRBD2
j_call: TRBJ2-7

cdr3_aa: CSVEFLSSYEQYF
cdr3_nt: TGCAGCGTTGAGTTCCTCAGCTCCTACGAGCAGTACTTC
v_call: TRBV29-1
clone_size: .
d_call: .
j_call: TRBJ2-7

cdr3_aa: CASSVERGTQYF
cdr3_nt: TGTGCCAGCAGCGTAGAGAGGGGTACGCAGTATTTT
v_call: TRBV9
clone_size: many
d_call: .
j_call: TRBJ2-3

cdr3_aa: CASSPRGRGIRTAQYF
cdr3_nt: TGTGCCAGCAGCCCCCGCGGGCGGGGGATTAGGACGGCCCAGTACTTC
v_call: TRBV13
clone_size: .
d_call: TRBD2
j_call: TRBJ2-5

cdr3_aa: CASSLEPRGLAVSTDTQYF
cdr3_nt: TGTGCCAGCAGCTTAGAGCCCCGCGGACTAGCGGTTAGCACAGATACGCAGTATTTT
v_call: TRBV11-2
clone_size: .
d_call: TRBD2
j_call: TRBJ2-3

cdr3_aa: CSARDRDRTYEQYF
cdr3_nt: TGCAGTGCTAGGGACCGGGACAGAACCTACGAGCAGTACTTC
v_call: TRBV20-1
clone_size: .
d_call: TRBD1
j_call: TRBJ2-7

cdr3_aa: CASSRGTAMGYTF
cdr3_nt: TGTGCCAGCAGCCGCGGGACGGCCATGGGCTACACCTTC
v_call: TRBV12-3/TRBV12-4
clone_size: .
d_call: .
j_call: TRBJ1-2

cdr3_aa: CASSLIGGGTDTQYF
cdr3_nt: TGTGCCAGCAGCCTCATCGGGGGGGGCACAGATACGCAGTATTTT
v_call: TRBV9
clone_size: .
d_call: TRBD2
j_call: TRBJ2-3

cdr3_aa: CASSQAGGAYNEQFF
cdr3_nt: TGTGCCAGCAGCCAAGCGGGAGGGGCCTACAATGAGCAGTTCTTC
v_call: TRBV12-3/TRBV12-4
clone_size: many
d_call: TRBD2
j_call: TRBJ2-1

cdr3_aa: CASSLGLAGSSGANVLTF
cdr3_nt: TGTGCCAGTAGTCTAGGACTAGCGGGGAGCTCTGGGGCCAACGTCCTGACTTTC
v_call: TRBV19
clone_size: many
d_call: TRBD2
j_call: TRBJ2-6

cdr3_aa: CATGTSGTDTQYF
cdr3_nt: TGTGCCACCGGGACTAGCGGAACAGATACGCAGTATTTT
v_call: TRBV3-1
clone_size: many
d_call: TRBD2
j_call: TRBJ2-3

cdr3_aa: CASSAWDSSGNTIYF
cdr3_nt: TGTGCCAGCAGCGCATGGGACAGCTCTGGAAACACCATATATTTT
v_call: TRBV5-5
clone_size: many
d_call: TRBD1
j_call: TRBJ1-3

cdr3_aa: CASSSLAGESEQYF
cdr3_nt: TGTGCCAGCAGTTCTCTAGCGGGAGAATCCGAGCAGTACTTC
v_call: TRBV12-3/TRBV12-4
clone_size: .
d_call: TRBD2
j_call: TRBJ2-7

cdr3_aa: CASSDGTGTRGQPQHF
cdr3_nt: TGTGCCAGCAGCGACGGGACAGGGACGAGAGGGCAGCCCCAGCATTTT
v_call: TRBV12-3/TRBV12-4
clone_size: many
d_call: TRBD1
j_call: TRBJ1-5

cdr3_aa: CASSNGSPLHF
cdr3_nt: TGTGCCAGTAGTAACGGCTCACCCCTCCACTTT
v_call: TRBV19
clone_size: .
d_call: .
j_call: TRBJ1-6

cdr3_aa: CASGRRGFYGYTF
cdr3_nt: TGTGCCAGCGGCCGAAGGGGGTTCTATGGCTACACCTTC
v_call: TRBV7-9
clone_size: .
d_call: .
j_call: TRBJ1-2

cdr3_aa: CASSPRRLYGYTF
cdr3_nt: TGTGCCAGCAGTCCCCGGCGGCTTTATGGCTACACCTTC
v_call: TRBV6-1
clone_size: many
d_call: .
j_call: TRBJ1-2

cdr3_aa: CASSMDPDRVSPLHF
cdr3_nt: TGTGCCAGTAGTATGGATCCGGACAGGGTTTCACCCCTCCACTTT
v_call: TRBV19
clone_size: .
d_call: TRBD1
j_call: TRBJ1-6

cdr3_aa: CASSPARSTDTQYF
cdr3_nt: TGTGCCAGCAGCCCGGCTCGGAGCACAGATACGCAGTATTTT
v_call: TRBV6-2/TRBV6-3
clone_size: few
d_call: .
j_call: TRBJ2-3

cdr3_aa: CAISVYRVGTATSGNTIYF
cdr3_nt: TGTGCCATCAGTGTTTATAGGGTGGGTACAGCCACCTCTGGAAACACCATATATTTT
v_call: TRBV10-3
clone_size: once
d_call: .
j_call: TRBJ1-3